A selection of T cell receptor beta chains follows, all from one sample in a study of cytomegalovirus exposure and HLA in healthy donors. TCRdb keeps only in-frame clones here, not all; method: immunoSEQ multiplex PCR. The repertoire holds 90,000 to 110,000 clones, about 86% seen once, with under 2.5% in the top ten. Specimen: PBMCs. All receptors come from a woman under 40 in good health and CMV-seronegative. Each CDR3 is given with its conserved first and last residue. The D gene is left open where the match is weak. Size values are once, few and many counts, or a class for expanded clones, and some rows have none.

d_gene,abundance,v_gene,j_gene,CDR3nt,CDR3aa
.,.,TRBV2,TRBJ1-1,TGTGCCAGCAGCCCCACAATGAACACTGAAGCTTTCTTT,CASSPTMNTEAFF
TRBD2,.,TRBV9,TRBJ2-1,TGTGCCAGCAGCTCGCAGACTAGCGGGCGCTCCTACAATGAGCAGTTCTTC,CASSSQTSGRSYNEQFF
.,.,TRBV7-2,TRBJ2-5,TGTGCCAGCAGCTCCGATTGGGGGAGGAAAGAGACCCAGTACTTC,CASSSDWGRKETQYF
.,.,TRBV6-1,TRBJ2-3,TGTGCCAGCAGTGAAGTGTGGTCGGGAGGGACAGCTAGCACAGATACGCAGTATTTT,CASSEVWSGGTASTDTQYF
TRBD1,.,TRBV6-4,TRBJ1-4,TGTGCCAGCACCTCGGGACAGGTAACACTATGGGAAACTAATGAAAAACTGTTTTTT,CASTSGQVTLWETNEKLFF
TRBD2,few,TRBV28,TRBJ2-7,TGTGCCAGCAGGGGCGGGAGGATCACCGACGAGCAGTACTTC,CASRGGRITDEQYF
TRBD2,.,TRBV27,TRBJ2-3,TGTGCCAGCAGTAAGACTAGCGGGAGGGTTGCAGATACGCAGTATTTT,CASSKTSGRVADTQYF
.,.,TRBV28,TRBJ1-2,TGTGCCAGCAGTCCAACCGCGGGTTTTGGTTACGATGGCTACACCTTC,CASSPTAGFGYDGYTF
.,once,TRBV7-7,TRBJ2-7,TGTGCTAGCAGCCTTACGGTCGGCGAGCAGTACTTC,CASSLTVGEQYF
.,once,TRBV15,TRBJ1-5,TGTGCCACCAGCAGAGATCCCGGGTTTACGAGCAATCAGCCCCAGCATTTT,CATSRDPGFTSNQPQHF
.,.,TRBV6-1,TRBJ2-2,TGTGCCAGCAGATGGGACAGCGGGACCGGGGAGCTGTTTTTT,CASRWDSGTGELFF
TRBD1,.,TRBV2,TRBJ1-2,TGTGCCACGGGCGACAGGGACTATGGCTACACCTTC,CATGDRDYGYTF
TRBD2,few,TRBV2,TRBJ2-2,TGTGCCAGCTTGGGACTAGCGGGAGGAACCGGGGAGCTGTTTTTT,CASLGLAGGTGELFF
TRBD2,.,TRBV6-1,TRBJ2-1,TGTGCCACCCTGCCCAGCGGGAGGTTTAGTGAGCAGTTCTTC,CATLPSGRFSEQFF
TRBD1,once,TRBV23-1,TRBJ2-7,TGCGCCAGCAATTCCCCAGGGGGCTACCCCTACGAGCAGTACTTC,CASNSPGGYPYEQYF
TRBD2,.,TRBV10-2,TRBJ2-5,TGCGCCAGCACTGCTAGCGGGGTGGAGACGGCCCAGTACTTC,CASTASGVETAQYF
TRBD2,.,TRBV27,TRBJ2-7,TGTGCCAGCAGTCCCGCAGCGGGAGCCGAGCAGTACTTC,CASSPAAGAEQYF
TRBD1,.,TRBV19,TRBJ1-5,TGTGCCAGTAGTACTCAGGCGACAGGGTCCAATCAGCCCCAGCATTTT,CASSTQATGSNQPQHF
.,.,TRBV7-6,TRBJ2-2,TGTGCCAGCAGCTTAGCGCAAAGACAGAACACCGGGGAGCTGTTTTTT,CASSLAQRQNTGELFF
.,.,TRBV11-2,TRBJ2-7,TGTGCCAGCAGCTTAGACAGTTCCAGCTCCTACGAGCAGTACTTC,CASSLDSSSSYEQYF
.,.,TRBV5-1,TRBJ2-3,TGCGCCAGCAGCTTTGACACGGCAGATACGCAGTATTTT,CASSFDTADTQYF
.,.,TRBV25-1,TRBJ2-5,TGTGCCAGCATTAGTGCGTGGTTCGAGACCCAGTACTTC,CASISAWFETQYF
.,few,TRBV5-6,TRBJ2-3,TGTGCCAGCAGCCCGACGGGGGTAGGGAGGGATACGCAGTATTTT,CASSPTGVGRDTQYF
TRBD1,.,TRBV19,TRBJ1-1,TGTGCCAGTACCCCCGCAAGCACAGGGGGCACTGAAGCTTTCTTT,CASTPASTGGTEAFF
.,.,TRBV4-3,TRBJ2-6,TGCGCCAGCAGCCAGGAACCAGGGCCTGGGGCCAACGTCCTGACTTTC,CASSQEPGPGANVLTF
.,.,TRBV27,TRBJ2-3,TGTGCCAGCAGTTTCGGACTTACTTACACAGATACGCAGTATTTT,CASSFGLTYTDTQYF
.,.,TRBV7-9,TRBJ2-7,TGTGCCAGCAGCTTAGCGCAGGCAGACGGGGGCGAGCAGTACTTC,CASSLAQADGGEQYF
TRBD2,few,TRBV19,TRBJ2-7,TGTGCCAGTAGTGGAAGAAGCGGGAGGGCCTCCGAGCAGTACTTC,CASSGRSGRASEQYF
.,few,TRBV29-1,TRBJ1-2,TGCAGCGCCGAGGATGGCTACACCTTC,CSAEDGYTF